This T cell receptor beta chain originates from a study of TIL therapy for anti-PD-1-resistant metastatic lung cancer. Turning to the study itself: Median patient age was about 55, ranging about 38-80 years.

The immunoSEQ assay was v3. Survey-level samples got about 2 million read pairs; deep-level samples got about 4.5-6.5 million. Sequencing used immunoSEQ multiplex PCR; TCRdb keeps in-frame clones, though not all of them. Among 40,000 to 60,000 clones, roughly 85% were seen once, and the ten largest hold 4% to 6%. In the case of this clone: Its antigen is undetermined.

Germline CDR1 SGDLS, CDR2 YYNGEE. The CDR3 spans 15 residues. With V trimmed by 4 bases and J by 4 bases, 5 bases remained unmatched. Noted time point: pre-treatment sample, taken before nivolumab and TIL therapy. Study findings and constraints: Treatment-naive, never-smoker and oncogene-addicted patients were overrepresented in this highly selected cohort.

Material: blood, obtained at baseline. The receptor's source is a woman aged 30 to 85 with non-small cell lung cancer. The genes are TRBV9 and TRBJ1-3, with 10 bases aligning to TRBD1. The CDR3 nucleotides read TGTGCCAGCAGCACGACAGGGGGCGAGGGAAACACCATATATTTT. Encoded protein: CASSTTGGEGNTIYF.